Listed here are 14 T cell receptor beta chains from one sample, sequenced in a study of blood T cell repertoires in COVID-19. The protocol was immunoSEQ multiplex PCR, while the TCRdb copy is restricted to in-frame clones and leaves out a portion. This sample has tens of thousands of clones, with more than 80% found just once. The sequenced material came from peripheral blood. The receptors here all came from a human donor in a cohort sampled during active COVID-19.

J is TRBJ1-5 and V is TRBV15, with 7 nucleotides matching TRBD1. Germline values: CDR1 LNHNV, CDR2 YYDKDF (reference sequence). V was clipped by 1 base and J by 9 bases; unmatched bases: 9. The CDR3 loop spans 15 amino acids. CDR3 nucleotide sequence: TGTGCCACCAGCAGAGGGGGCAGGGGGTATCGGCCCCAGCATTTT. Its translation: CATSRGGRGYRPQHF.

The rearrangement joins TRBV18 to TRBJ2-7; TRBD2 matches 7 bases. The CDR3 spans 13 residues. J was trimmed by 5 bases and V by 0 bases; bases with no gene match: 1. Germline V CDR1 and CDR2: KGHSH, LQKENI. CDR3 protein: CASSPPSGDEQYF. CDR3 nucleotide sequence: TGTGCCAGCTCACCACCGAGCGGGGACGAGCAGTACTTC.

This clone showed up just once. This sequence joins TRBV19 and TRBJ1-2; no firm D call. The germline V and J ends were trimmed by 5 bases and 4 bases, with 14 bases remaining between them. CDR1 and CDR2 from the germline V gene are LNHDA and SQIVND (reference sequence). The CDR3 sequence is 14 residues long. The CDR3 bases are TGTGCCAGTAGTTTCTCTAGAACCGCCTATGGCTACACCTTC. As protein: CASSFSRTAYGYTF.

The chain links TRBV5-1 to TRBJ2-3; D might be TRBD2 (6 bases). This CDR3 spans 18 amino acids. V lost 2 bases and J 1 base, leaving 20 bases between the germline ends. Germline CDR1 and CDR2: SGHRS and YFSETQ. The chain's CDR3 is CASSFAPESGSGTDTQYF. The CDR3, as DNA: TGCGCCAGCAGCTTCGCCCCCGAGAGCGGGTCGGGCACAGATACGCAGTATTTT.

The V call is TRBV5-1, the J call TRBJ2-3; the D gene is possibly TRBD2 (7 bases). The CDR3 consists of 18 residues. CDR1 and CDR2 (germline): SGHRS, YFSETQ. The V end was cut by 5 bases, the J end by 0 bases, with 22 bases between. The CDR3 protein is CASRVGLETGASTDTQYF. The CDR3 DNA follows: TGCGCCAGCAGGGTCGGACTAGAGACGGGGGCTAGCACAGATACGCAGTATTTT. Filled out from reference TRBV5-1 and TRBJ2-3, the complete variable domain reads KAGVTQTPRYLIKTRGQQVTLSCSPISGHRSVSWYQQTPGQGLQFLFEYFSETQRNKGNFPGRFSGRQFSNSRSEMNVSTLELGDSALYLCASRVGLETGASTDTQYFGPGTRLTVL.

The V gene is TRBV19, the J gene TRBJ1-5; TRBD1 matches 7 bases. With V trimmed by 4 bases and J by 4 bases, 1 base remained unmatched. The CDR3 loop spans 13 amino acids. Germline V gene sequence: CDR1 LNHDA, CDR2 SQIVND (reference sequence). The CDR3 loop is CASSTDRNQPQHF. CDR3 DNA sequence: TGTGCCAGTAGTACGGACAGGAATCAGCCCCAGCATTTT.

This chain connects TRBV6-1 to TRBJ2-3, with 8 bases lining up with TRBD2. J gave up 2 bases and V 3 bases, and 4 bases lay outside the gene matches. The CDR3 is made up of 15 amino acids. Germline-derived CDR1 and CDR2 are MNHNS and SASEGT. Written as DNA, the CDR3 is TGTGCCAGCAGTGAGGGACTAGACCCCACAGATACGCAGTATTTT. This sequence encodes CASSEGLDPTDTQYF.

This chain connects TRBV10-1 to TRBJ1-2; 7 nucleotides match TRBD1. The V and J ends lost 6 bases and 5 bases, in that order; junction bases with no gene match: 9. The CDR3 is made up of 14 amino acids. Germline V gives CDR1 WNHNN, CDR2 SYGVQD (reference sequence). The chain's CDR3 is CASRRDRSFYGYTF. Here the CDR3 DNA reads TGCGCCAGCAGAAGGGACAGATCATTTTATGGCTACACCTTC.

The chain employs TRBV13 and TRBJ2-6; D gene ambiguous. The CDR3 consists of 16 residues. Trimming removed 0 bases from V and 0 bases from J, with 6 bases in between. Germline V gene lookup returns CDR1 PRHDT and CDR2 FYEKMQ (reference sequence). CDR3 sequence reads: CASSLGATSGANVLTF. The CDR3 DNA follows: TGTGCCAGCAGCTTAGGCGCTACCTCTGGGGCCAACGTCCTGACTTTC.

The chain has TRBV20-1 and TRBJ1-1, with a tentative D call TRBD1 (5 bases). The V end lost 5 bases, the J end lost 9 bases, and 10 bases lay between the germline ends. The CDR3 is 10 amino acids. Per germline, CDR1 DFQATT and CDR2 SNEGSKA (reference sequence). CDR3 in DNA: TGCAGTGCTGAGCTGGGGCAAGCTTTCTTT. This codes for CSAELGQAFF.

The chain recombines TRBV3-1 (or the pseudogene TRBV3-2) with TRBJ1-6, with D perhaps matching TRBD1 (5 bases). V lost 5 bases, J lost 8 bases, and 19 bases lay in between. Germline V gene sequence: CDR1 LGHDT, CDR2 YNNKEL (reference sequence). The CDR3 spans 16 residues. The CDR3 bases are TGTGCCAGCAGCTCTCGGGGGGGAGTCGCGGATTCACCCCTCCACTTT. This encodes CASSSRGGVADSPLHF.

This rearrangement joins TRBV7-9 to TRBJ1-4; no firm D call. This CDR3 spans 13 amino acids. V was clipped by 6 bases and J by 3 bases, with 8 bases between them. CDR1 and CDR2 from the germline V gene are SEHNR and FQNEAQ (reference sequence). CDR3 sequence (DNA): TGTGCCAGCAGTCCAGGATCTAATGAAAAACTGTTTTTT. The encoded protein is CASSPGSNEKLFF.

The CDR3 reads CASSNPITSTNEKLFF. In nucleotides, the CDR3 is TGTGCCAGTAGTAACCCGATTACTTCAACTAATGAAAAACTGTTTTTT. This chain links TRBV19 with TRBJ1-4; no clear D gene. Germline assignment: CDR1 LNHDA and CDR2 SQIVND (reference sequence). V shed 4 bases and J shed 0 bases, with 12 bases lying between them. CDR3 length equals 16 residues.

The rearrangement joins TRBV9 to TRBJ2-3; 7 bases are a match to TRBD2. Trimming at V came to 4 bases and at J to 1 base, leaving 9 bases not matched to a gene. In germline, CDR1 is SGDLS, CDR2 YYNGEE. The CDR3 loop spans 16 amino acids. The CDR3 DNA reads TGTGCCAGCAGCCAAAGAGCAAGCGGGGGCACAGATACGCAGTATTTT. Encoded protein: CASSQRASGGTDTQYF. The whole variable domain, filled in from reference TRBV9 and TRBJ2-3, reads DSGVTQTPKHLITATGQRVTLRCSPRSGDLSVYWYQQSLDQGLQFLIQYYNGEERAKGNILERFSAQQFPDLHSELNLSSLELGDSALYFCASSQRASGGTDTQYFGPGTRLTVL.